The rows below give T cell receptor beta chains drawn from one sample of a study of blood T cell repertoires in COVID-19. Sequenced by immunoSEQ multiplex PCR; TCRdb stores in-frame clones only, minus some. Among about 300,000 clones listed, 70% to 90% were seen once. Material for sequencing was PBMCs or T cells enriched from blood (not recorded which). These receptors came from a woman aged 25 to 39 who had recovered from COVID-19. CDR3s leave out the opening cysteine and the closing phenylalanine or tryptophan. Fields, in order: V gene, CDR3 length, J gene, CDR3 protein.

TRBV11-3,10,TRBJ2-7,ASSTRSYEQY
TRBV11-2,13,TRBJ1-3,ASSPNPGGVNTIY
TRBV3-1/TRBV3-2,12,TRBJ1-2,ASSSQTGRDGYT
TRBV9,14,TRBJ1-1,ASSARQGIMNTEAF
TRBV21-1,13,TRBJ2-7,ASSNTDRGSYEQY
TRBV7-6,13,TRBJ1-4,ASSLAQGGGEKLF
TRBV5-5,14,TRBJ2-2,ASSPLGQGDTGELF
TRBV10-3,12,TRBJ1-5,AISDRQVGQPQH
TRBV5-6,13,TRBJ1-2,ASSLGGLNNYGYT
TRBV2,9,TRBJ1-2,ASRENYGYT
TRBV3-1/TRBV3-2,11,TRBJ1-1,ASGPTVNTEAF
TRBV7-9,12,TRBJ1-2,ASSLGQGLYGYT
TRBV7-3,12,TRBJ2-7,ASSYGTGEGEQY